The T cell receptor beta chain under discussion was sequenced for a study of shared clonotypes between healthy human individuals (dated by TCRdb to about 2020). As for the study more broadly: A couple of women and a few men aged 18 to 49 years were included in the cohort. For each donor, CD4 naive and CD4 memory were each given three plates, CD8 naive was given two plates, and CD8 memory was given one plate. Blood TCR repertoires of several healthy adults were deeply sequenced to estimate repertoire size and the extent of clonotype sharing between individuals. To increase sequencing depth and limit assay-specific biases, TCR repertoire library preparation and sequencing were carried out by different laboratories using diverse techniques. Each donor's leukapheresis produced roughly between about 0.8 and 8.9 billion PBMCs.

As for this clone: The antigen it binds to is not known. No much larger clone exists at a distance of one base, and base qualities are not known.

What the work shows at the level of the full study, not this receptor alone: Estimated clonotype richness was generally larger for naive than for memory subsets. Compared with non-shared clonotypes, the clonotypes found in all four sorted-subset donors had higher generation probabilities. Approximately 4.8% of naive CD4, roughly 3.6% of naive CD8, approximately 2.2% of memory CD4, and 0.35% to 0.4% of memory CD8 clonotypes were shared across four donors. Sampling was restricted to blood, and TCR repertoires in tissues likely differ from the TCR repertoires found in blood. Incomplete sequencing was indicated by rarefaction of sorted-subset datasets, despite the large sequencing depth. Pairwise subsampling indicated that sequencing depth was expected to affect the degree of clonotype sharing among donors. Because the study included only a small number of donors, the genetic and exposure-history diversity represented was limited.

The donors were healthy, HIV-negative adults with no recently reported acute infections or vaccinations. All donors were Caucasian adults living in Nashville, Tennessee, USA. CD4+ T cells were enriched by magnetic negative selection, after which naive cells were positively selected on CD45RA and the negative fraction was taken as the memory subset. Blood was obtained by leukapheresis, after which PBMCs were separated by Ficoll-Histopaque density gradient centrifugation and cryopreserved in liquid nitrogen vapor phase. Analytical flow cytometry was used to check the purity and quantity of each magnetically sorted T cell population. From each sorted fraction, genomic DNA was isolated and quantified by UV absorbance on a Nanodrop 2000c. Using the deep immunoSEQ assay, TCR CDR3 regions were amplified from genomic DNA by multiplex PCR. Extracted genomic DNA from each cell subset was distributed evenly across all wells of several immunoSEQ 96-well plates, and each plate was treated as a replicate. For sorted subsets, roughly 200 ng genomic DNA, equal to 25,000 to 35,000 T cell genomes, was loaded into each replicate PCR. Purified libraries were measured with a Qubit 3.0 fluorometer, size-checked on a Bioanalyzer 2100, and measured again with the KAPA Library Quantification kit. Every immunoSEQ 96-well plate was sequenced on a separate single-read 150-cycle Illumina NextSeq 550 flow cell. For the original study's pipeline: Because only junctional sequences without quality scores were contained in the immunoSEQ output, filtering matching that applied to full-length reads could not be performed. Sequences were annotated with PyIR, a Python wrapper for IgBLAST v1.9, using IMGT germline references to assign V/J genes and CDR3. Reads with weak V/J assignments (E-value above 1e-6), missing CDR3, stop codons, out-of-frame junctions, or ambiguous translated residues were removed. V3J clonotypes were defined as sequences sharing an identical inferred V gene, J gene, and CDR3 amino acid sequence. The percentage overlap between two repertoires was calculated by dividing the number of shared unique clonotypes by the size of the smaller repertoire. Three approaches were used to assess repertoire richness: RTK rarefaction, the Chao1 estimator, and Recon v2.1 estimates of unobserved clonotypes. For all TCRbeta clonotypes obtained by the gDNA method from several donors, generation probabilities were computed with OLGA. TCRdb mirrors the immuneACCESS table, restricted to in-frame sequences. Some clones are absent from its copies; in checked studies, under half trace to an unresolved V gene, and the reason for the others is unknown. V and J calls and clone size come straight from that table; D and trimming were deduced from the DNA. This sample has 1.4 million to 1.5 million clones in its table, and around 97% of those were observed once. The ten largest make up 1% to 1.5% of the sample.

The CDR3 measures 15 amino acids from cysteine to phenylalanine. Of all the DNA, just the CDR3 is kept, 45 bases in frame from base 1. V is cut back by 6 bases and J by 5 bases, with 11 bases in the junction unmatched. CDR1 and CDR2, looked up from the germline V gene, are SGHTA and FQGNSA. Recombination connected TRBV7-2 to TRBJ2-3; 7 central bases correspond to TRBD2. This TCR was sampled from a man aged 25 to 40 in good health. Sequencing was done on a sample of naive CD4+ T cells sorted from blood. The label giving this sample's cell subset or site can be read as: CD45RA+ positively selected. In nucleotide form, the sequence is TGTGCCAGCAGGGGGGGGAGGACATCCAGAGATACGCAGTATTTT. Its coded protein is CASRGGRTSRDTQYF.